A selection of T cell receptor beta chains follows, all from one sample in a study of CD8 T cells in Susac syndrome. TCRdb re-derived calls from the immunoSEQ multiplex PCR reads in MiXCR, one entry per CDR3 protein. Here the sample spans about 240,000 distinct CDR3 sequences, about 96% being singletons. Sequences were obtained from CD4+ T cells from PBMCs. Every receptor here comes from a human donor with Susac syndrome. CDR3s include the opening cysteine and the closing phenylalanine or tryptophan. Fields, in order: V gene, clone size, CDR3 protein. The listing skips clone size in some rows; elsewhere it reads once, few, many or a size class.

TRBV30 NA CAWTARRGEQYF
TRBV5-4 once CASSSAGGRSTEAFF
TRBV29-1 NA CSVGANEQYF
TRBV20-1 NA CSARESGRGDTQYF
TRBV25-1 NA CASTGQGKETQYF
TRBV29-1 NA CSVEGGGENQETQYF
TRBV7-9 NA CASSFYSSSYEQYF
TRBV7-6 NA CASSYKTGSAYEQYF
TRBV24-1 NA CATSDGSRGNNEQFF
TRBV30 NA CAWSLSHGFGAEQYF
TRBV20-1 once CSARSRVSGRNEQFF
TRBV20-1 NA CSAPVRGGGQPQHF
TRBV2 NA CASSPGRLGNGANVLTF
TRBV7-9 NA CASSLEGGAEQFF
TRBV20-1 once CSANSGTGKIPLHF
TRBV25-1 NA CASSGQLGNTIYF
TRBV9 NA CASSVDGGGETQYF
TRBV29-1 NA CSAGLAGTDTQYF
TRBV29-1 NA CSVVTTFDEQYF
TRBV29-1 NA CSSGDRDIQYF
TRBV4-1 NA CASSQPIRTEGTEAFF
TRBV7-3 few CASSLQGDHDYTF
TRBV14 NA CASSQDLRGKAFF
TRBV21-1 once CASSKRVDNLDTQYF
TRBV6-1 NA CASRLNRALNTEAFF
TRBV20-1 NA CSARASVHSEQYF
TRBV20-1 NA CSARTSGRGTPEQYF
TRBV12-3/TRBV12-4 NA CASSFRTLIWPNTEAFF
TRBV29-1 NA CSVGLSSGANVLTF
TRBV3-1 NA CASSLVGAAGTEAFF
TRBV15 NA CATRRLAGLGNEQFF
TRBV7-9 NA CASTLGGVQETQYF
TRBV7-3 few CASSPGTGEETQYF
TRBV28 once CATTGRLGWQFF
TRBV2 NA CASSEAQGFEQYF
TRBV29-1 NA CSVIVHTSYNEQFF
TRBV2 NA CARRASSSYEQYF
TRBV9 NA CASSVGDSVGAYTLETQYF
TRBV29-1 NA CSVALRLGYEQYF
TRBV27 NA CASSSMNQYTQYF
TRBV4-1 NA CASSQGGTGSSGANVLTF
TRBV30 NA CAWEKGAAGGELFF
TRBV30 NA CACKTGVVWTDTQYF
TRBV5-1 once CASARNPQGGQETQYF
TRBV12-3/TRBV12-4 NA CASSLGEASYEQYF
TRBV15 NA CATSRDDRGSYEQYF
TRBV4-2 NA CASSQEDRNYEQYF
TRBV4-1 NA CASSQDTLQGAVPPYQYF
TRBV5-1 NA CASTRTGDAPETYF
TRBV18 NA CASSPPALVSYNEQFF
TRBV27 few CASRSTDTQYF
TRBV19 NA CASRHTGGSYNEQFF
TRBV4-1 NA CASSPPLERAPSSEQYF